The rows below give T cell receptor beta chains drawn from one sample of a study of T cells in Graves' hyperthyroidism and ophthalmopathy. MiXCR, applied by TCRdb to the multiplex PCR reads, yields one record per CDR3 protein. The profile shows 300,000 or so distinct CDR3 sequences, over 20% of them singletons. Sequencing used blood. The receptors derive from a woman aged 50 to 60 with Graves' hyperthyroidism. CDR3s include the opening cysteine and the closing phenylalanine or tryptophan. The order of the fields is J gene, D gene, V gene, clone size, CDR3 DNA, CDR3 protein. D genes are given only for firm matches. Size values are once, few and many counts, or a class for expanded clones, and some rows have none.

J: TRBJ2-7
D: TRBD1
V: TRBV30
size: many
DNA: TGTGCCTGGAGTACCGGGACAGGGGGTTACGAGCAGTACTTC
CDR3: CAWSTGTGGYEQYF

J: TRBJ2-5
D: TRBD1
V: TRBV12-3/TRBV12-4
size: many
DNA: TGTGCCAGCAGTTTGTGGGACAGCACTGTGACCCAGTACTTC
CDR3: CASSLWDSTVTQYF

J: TRBJ2-2
D: -
V: TRBV19
size: few
DNA: TGTGCCAGTAGTATAAAGGGTTCTTGGCCCGGGGAGCTGTTTTTT
CDR3: CASSIKGSWPGELFF

J: TRBJ1-1
D: -
V: TRBV10-3
size: many
DNA: TGTGCCATCAGTGGTCTCACTGAAGCTTTCTTT
CDR3: CAISGLTEAFF

J: TRBJ2-3
D: -
V: TRBV7-7
size: many
DNA: TGTGCTAGCAGCTTAGTAACGGCAGGTCTTTATACGCAGTATTTT
CDR3: CASSLVTAGLYTQYF

J: TRBJ1-4
D: -
V: TRBV29-1
size: few
DNA: TGCAGCGTTGGAGAGGGGTATGAAAAACTGTTTTTT
CDR3: CSVGEGYEKLFF

J: TRBJ1-6
D: TRBD1
V: TRBV6-1
size: -
DNA: TGTGCCAGCAGAGAGACAGGGGGTTCACCCCTCCACTTT
CDR3: CASRETGGSPLHF

J: TRBJ2-5
D: -
V: TRBV6-1
size: few
DNA: TGTGCCAGCCAGACGCCGGGGACGGAGACCCAGTACTTC
CDR3: CASQTPGTETQYF

J: TRBJ2-1
D: -
V: TRBV30
size: -
DNA: TGTGCCTGGAAACGGGAGATCAATGAGCAGTTCTTC
CDR3: CAWKREINEQFF

J: TRBJ2-3
D: -
V: TRBV5-1
size: many
DNA: TGCGCCAGCAGCTTGCAAGAGACCTCAGATACGCAGTATTTT
CDR3: CASSLQETSDTQYF

J: TRBJ2-7
D: -
V: TRBV12-3/TRBV12-4
size: many
DNA: TGTGCCAGCAGTTCCGGGACCTTGACCTACGAGCAGTACTTC
CDR3: CASSSGTLTYEQYF

J: TRBJ1-4
D: -
V: TRBV30
size: few
DNA: TGTGCCTGGAGTTCGTGGGACATCGGTGAAAAACTGTTTTTT
CDR3: CAWSSWDIGEKLFF

J: TRBJ2-3
D: -
V: TRBV5-8
size: many
DNA: TGTGCCAGCAGCTTGTCCGGGAAAATTCCAACAGATACGCAGTATTTT
CDR3: CASSLSGKIPTDTQYF

J: TRBJ2-3
D: -
V: TRBV20-1
size: -
DNA: TGCAGTGCTAGAGACGGCGGGGCCACAGATACGCAGTATTTT
CDR3: CSARDGGATDTQYF

J: TRBJ2-5
D: TRBD1
V: TRBV9
size: -
DNA: TGTGCCAGCAGCGTCTCCGGACAGGGGGCGGGGTACCAAGAGACCCAGTACTTC
CDR3: CASSVSGQGAGYQETQYF

J: TRBJ2-7
D: TRBD2
V: TRBV7-6
size: -
DNA: TGTGCCAGCAGCCCTCGGACTAGCGGGGGGTACGGGCAGTACTTC
CDR3: CASSPRTSGGYGQYF

J: TRBJ1-2
D: -
V: TRBV28
size: many
DNA: TGTGCCTCAAGGGGGGCCCACTATGGCTACACCTTC
CDR3: CASRGAHYGYTF

J: TRBJ2-5
D: -
V: TRBV12-3/TRBV12-4
size: -
DNA: TGTGCCAGCAGTTTCGGGGTCTCGGTAGAGACCCAGTACTTC
CDR3: CASSFGVSVETQYF

J: TRBJ1-5
D: TRBD1
V: TRBV12-3/TRBV12-4
size: many
DNA: TGTGCCAGCAGGGCAGGGACAGGGGGGAATCAGCCCCAGCATTTT
CDR3: CASRAGTGGNQPQHF

J: TRBJ1-5
D: -
V: TRBV5-1
size: many
DNA: TGCGCCAGCCGAAAGGATGTTTTCAGCAATCAGCCCCAGCATTTT
CDR3: CASRKDVFSNQPQHF

J: TRBJ2-1
D: -
V: TRBV5-1
size: many
DNA: TGCGCCAGCAGTTATCGGGACTCCCTTTCGTCCTACAATGAGCAGTTCTTC
CDR3: CASSYRDSLSSYNEQFF

J: TRBJ2-7
D: TRBD2
V: TRBV5-1
size: many
DNA: TGCGCCAGCAGCCATGGACTAGCGGGGACCCCCTACGAGCAGTACTTC
CDR3: CASSHGLAGTPYEQYF

J: TRBJ2-3
D: -
V: TRBV7-2
size: -
DNA: TGTGCCAGCAGCCAAACTGGGGGTACTAGCACAGATACGCAGTATTTT
CDR3: CASSQTGGTSTDTQYF

J: TRBJ1-1
D: -
V: TRBV5-6
size: many
DNA: TGTGCCAGCAGCTTGGGATTAGCGGGGGGTACCACTGAAGCTTTCTTT
CDR3: CASSLGLAGGTTEAFF

J: TRBJ1-5
D: TRBD1
V: TRBV5-1
size: many
DNA: TGCGCCAGCAGCCGGACAGGGGGGGATCGGCCCCAGCATTTT
CDR3: CASSRTGGDRPQHF